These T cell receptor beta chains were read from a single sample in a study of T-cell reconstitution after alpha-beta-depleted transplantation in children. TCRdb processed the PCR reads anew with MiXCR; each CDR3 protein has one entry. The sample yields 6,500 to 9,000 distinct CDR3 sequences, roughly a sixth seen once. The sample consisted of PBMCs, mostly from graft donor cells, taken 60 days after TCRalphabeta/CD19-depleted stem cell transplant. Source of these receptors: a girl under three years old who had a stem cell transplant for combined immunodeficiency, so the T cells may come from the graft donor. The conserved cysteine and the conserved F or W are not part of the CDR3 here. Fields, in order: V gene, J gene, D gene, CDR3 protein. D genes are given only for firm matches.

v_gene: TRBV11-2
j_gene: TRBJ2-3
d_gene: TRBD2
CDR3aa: ASSYGGLAGPTDTQY

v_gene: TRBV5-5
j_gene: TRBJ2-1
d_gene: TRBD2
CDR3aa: ASSLTLAGGYNEQF

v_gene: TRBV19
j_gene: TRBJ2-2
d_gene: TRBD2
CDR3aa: ASSMTASGTITGELF

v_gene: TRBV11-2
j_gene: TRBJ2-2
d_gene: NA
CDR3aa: ASSLAPLYTGELF

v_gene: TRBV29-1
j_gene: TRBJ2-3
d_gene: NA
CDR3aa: SVDRWAGGTDTQY

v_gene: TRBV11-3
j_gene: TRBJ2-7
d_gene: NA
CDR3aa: ASSSLQGNEQY

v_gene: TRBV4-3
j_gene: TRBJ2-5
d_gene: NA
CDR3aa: ASSQDSDSFAQY

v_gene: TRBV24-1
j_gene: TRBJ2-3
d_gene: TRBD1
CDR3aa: ATSDLPGTGTDTQY

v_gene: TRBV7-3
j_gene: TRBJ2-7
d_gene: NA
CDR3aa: ASSLGAAGTPYEQY

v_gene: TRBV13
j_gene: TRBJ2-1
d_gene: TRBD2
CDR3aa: ASSPSGGTYNEQF

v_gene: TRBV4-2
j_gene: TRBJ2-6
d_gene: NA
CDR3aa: ASSQPGRLSGANVLT

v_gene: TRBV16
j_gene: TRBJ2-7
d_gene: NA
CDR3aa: ASSQSLTRSYEQY

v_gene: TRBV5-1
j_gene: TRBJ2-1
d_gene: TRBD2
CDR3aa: ASSPGTSGSGEQF

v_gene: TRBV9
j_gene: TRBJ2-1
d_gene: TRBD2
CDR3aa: ASSVAPSGSGNEQF

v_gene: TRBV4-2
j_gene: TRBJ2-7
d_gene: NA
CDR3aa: ASSQARGFYEQY

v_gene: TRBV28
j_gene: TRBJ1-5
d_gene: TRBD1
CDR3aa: ASWDRDSNQPQH

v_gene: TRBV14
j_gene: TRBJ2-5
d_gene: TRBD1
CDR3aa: ASSQRGQTQETQY

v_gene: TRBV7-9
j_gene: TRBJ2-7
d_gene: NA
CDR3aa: ASSLRDKAYEQY

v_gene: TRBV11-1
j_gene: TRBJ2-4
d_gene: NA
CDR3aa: ASSFDSQSIQY

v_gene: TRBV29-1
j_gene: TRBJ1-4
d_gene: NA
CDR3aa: SVEKGTGSPEKLF

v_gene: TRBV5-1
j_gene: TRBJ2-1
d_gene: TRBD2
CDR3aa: ASRDSGGRDEQF

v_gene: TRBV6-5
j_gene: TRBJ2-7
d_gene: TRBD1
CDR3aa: AFLGTGALFEQY

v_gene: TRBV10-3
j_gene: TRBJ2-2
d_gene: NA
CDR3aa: AISVRQANTGELF

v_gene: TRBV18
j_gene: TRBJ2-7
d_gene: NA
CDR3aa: ASSPRGVN

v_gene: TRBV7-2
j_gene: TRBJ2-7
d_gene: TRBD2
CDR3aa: ASSLRLAGGLEQY

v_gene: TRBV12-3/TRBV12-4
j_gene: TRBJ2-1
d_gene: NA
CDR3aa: ASSSDPESAENEQF

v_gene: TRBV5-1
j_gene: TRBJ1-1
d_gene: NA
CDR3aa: ASSLGGLNTEAF

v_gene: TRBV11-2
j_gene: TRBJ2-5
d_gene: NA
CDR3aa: ASSLNHREETQY

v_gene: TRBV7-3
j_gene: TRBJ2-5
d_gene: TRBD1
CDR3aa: ASSRGREETQY

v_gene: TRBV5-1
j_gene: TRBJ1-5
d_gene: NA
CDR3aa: ASSLEAGNQPQH

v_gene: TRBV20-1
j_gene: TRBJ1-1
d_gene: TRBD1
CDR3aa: SANFRGMNTEAF

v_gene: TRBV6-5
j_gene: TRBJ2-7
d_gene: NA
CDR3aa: ASSLRDSSNYEQY

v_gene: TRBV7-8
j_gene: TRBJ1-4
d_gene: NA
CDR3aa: ASSSGVTATNEKLF

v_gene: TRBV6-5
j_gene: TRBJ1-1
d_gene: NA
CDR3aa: ASTSGDTEAF

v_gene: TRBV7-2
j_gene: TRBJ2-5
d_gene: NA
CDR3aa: ASSQETQY

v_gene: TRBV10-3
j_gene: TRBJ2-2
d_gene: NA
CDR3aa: AISEAGATGELF

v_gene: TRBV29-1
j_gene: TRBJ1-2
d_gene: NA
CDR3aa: SVADTYYGYT

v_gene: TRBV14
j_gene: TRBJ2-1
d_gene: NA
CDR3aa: ASSQARDRASSGIYNEQF

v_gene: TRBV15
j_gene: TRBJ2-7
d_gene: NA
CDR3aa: ATSRVGASSYEQY

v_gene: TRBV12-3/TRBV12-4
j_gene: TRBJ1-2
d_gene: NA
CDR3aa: ASSRDARNYGYT

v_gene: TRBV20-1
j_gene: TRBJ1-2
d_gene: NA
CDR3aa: SARDHNYGYT

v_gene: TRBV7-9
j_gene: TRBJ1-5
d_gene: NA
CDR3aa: ASSLWAGEGNQPQH

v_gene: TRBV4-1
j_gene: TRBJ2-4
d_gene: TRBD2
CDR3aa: ASSQAWRGVQGGNIQY

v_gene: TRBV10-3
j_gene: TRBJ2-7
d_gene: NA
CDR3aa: AISEIPGPDYEQY

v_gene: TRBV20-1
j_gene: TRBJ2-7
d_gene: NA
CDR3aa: SARPTGYEQY

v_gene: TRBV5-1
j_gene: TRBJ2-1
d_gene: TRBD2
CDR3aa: ASSLGLADNEQF

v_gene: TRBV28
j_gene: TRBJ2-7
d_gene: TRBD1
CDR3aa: ASRLDRASSYEQY

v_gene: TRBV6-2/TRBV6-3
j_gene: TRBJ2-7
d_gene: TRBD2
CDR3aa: ASGLSGVGYEQY

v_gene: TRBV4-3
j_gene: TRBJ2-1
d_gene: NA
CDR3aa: ASSRDSSDIHEQF

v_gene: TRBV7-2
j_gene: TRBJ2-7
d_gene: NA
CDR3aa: ASSLEARGSYEQY

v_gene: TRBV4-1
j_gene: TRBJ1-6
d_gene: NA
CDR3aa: ASSQEVRSSYNSPLH

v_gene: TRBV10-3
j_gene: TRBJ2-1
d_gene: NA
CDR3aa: AISRDNEQF

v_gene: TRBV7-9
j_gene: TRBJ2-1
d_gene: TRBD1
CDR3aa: ASSGGTGVYNEQF